The following is a T cell receptor (beta chain) sequence with its context. A read error may explain this, as a much larger clone is one base away. A J-beta primer mix and a sample-barcoded 5' primer were used in a second PCR of about 7 to 12 cycles. MiXCR, run by TCRdb on the 5' RACE reads, gives a single entry per CDR3 protein. The table shows 1.5 million to 1.9 million distinct CDR3 sequences, with around 40% occurring only once. The data are from a study of blood T cells in healthy people across ages. V lost 1 base and J lost 4; bases outside the gene matches: 9. This CDR3 comprises 15 residues. Germline V CDR1 and CDR2: SQVTM, ANQGSEA.

Specimen: blood. This TCR was sampled from a woman between 18 and 29 years old in good health. This rearrangement joins TRBV29-1 to TRBJ2-7; the match to TRBD2 covers 8 bases. This chain's CDR3 is CSVEVGRGRKYEQYF. In DNA, the CDR3 is TGCAGCGTTGAAGTAGGGCGCGGGAGGAAATACGAGCAGTACTTC.